The 14 T cell receptor beta chains below come from one sample, sequenced in a study of T cell responses to AZD1222 COVID-19 vaccine. Sequencing was performed with immunoSEQ multiplex PCR; in TCRdb, only in-frame clones are kept and a portion is missing. The data hold around 130,000 clones, with about 89% observed a single time. Material: peripheral blood, obtained on day 0 of AZD1222 vaccination. The source is an adult in good health.

V is TRBV6-1 and J is TRBJ1-2; tentatively, D is TRBD1 (6 bases). The CDR3 covers 15 residues. Germline lookup yields CDR1 MNHNS and CDR2 SASEGT. V dropped 3 bases and J dropped 5 bases, with 16 bases sitting between them. CDR3 DNA: TGTGCCAGCAGTGAGTCCTCAAGCAGGGGTTATGGCTACACCTTC. Translated, it gives CASSESSSRGYGYTF.

The CDR3 protein is CAWSLSGGNTIYF. DNA for the CDR3: TGTGCCTGGAGTCTAAGCGGTGGAAACACCATATATTTT. The chain carries TRBV30 and TRBJ1-3; D is unclear. The length of the CDR3 is 13 residues. The germline V gene encodes CDR1 GTSNPN and CDR2 SVGIG (reference sequence). V was pared by 2 bases and J by 3 bases, with 8 bases between. The full variable domain, in which reference TRBV30 and TRBJ1-3 provide the parts outside the CDR3, is SQTIHQWPATLVQPVGSPLSLECTVEGTSNPNLYWYRQAAGRGLQLLFYSVGIGQISSEVPQNLSASRPQDRQFILSSKKLLLSDSGFYLCAWSLSGGNTIYFGEGSWLTVV.

The chain joins TRBV28 to TRBJ1-5; 7 positions match TRBD1. With 5 bases clipped from V and 5 bases from J, the junction kept 9 bases outside the gene matches. Germline V lookup: CDR1 MDHEN, CDR2 SYDVKM. The CDR3 contains 15 residues. In DNA, the CDR3 is TGTGCCAGCAGTCGACCGGGACAGCGTTATCAGCCCCAGCATTTT. Residues: CASSRPGQRYQPQHF.

The V gene is TRBV30, the J gene TRBJ1-2, with TRBD1 as a possible D gene (5 bases). Germline CDR1 GTSNPN, CDR2 SVGIG (reference sequence). There are 13 residues in the CDR3. Trimming stripped 1 base from V and 4 bases from J, with 10 bases between. For the CDR3, the DNA is TGTGCCTGGAGTGGCGCAGGGATCTATGGCTACACCTTC. Its translation: CAWSGAGIYGYTF.

V usage is TRBV6-5 and J usage is TRBJ1-6, with 7 bases lining up with TRBD1. This CDR3 has 15 residues. In germline, CDR1 is MNHEY, CDR2 SVGAGI. V trimming: 6 bases; J trimming: 10 bases; junction bases outside the gene matches: 12. DNA for the CDR3: TGTGCCAGCAGCCACGGGGGACAGCTAGTATCACCCCTCCACTTT. Translation gives CASSHGGQLVSPLHF.

The table lists this clone with a count of one. The chain employs TRBV7-3 and TRBJ1-1; TRBD1 agrees at 8 bases. J was trimmed by 5 bases and V by 4 bases; bases with no gene match: 6. The CDR3 loop spans 14 amino acids. Germline V gene sequence: CDR1 SGHTA, CDR2 FQGTGA. CDR3 DNA: TGTGCCAGCAGCTCCAGGGGGCTTGGAACTGAAGCTTTCTTT. Its protein is CASSSRGLGTEAFF.

This chain joins TRBV9 and TRBJ2-7; D call uncertain. Per germline, CDR1 SGDLS and CDR2 YYNGEE. This CDR3 region has 13 residues. V was clipped by 3 bases and J by 7 bases, with 14 bases between them. The DNA for the CDR3 is TGTGCCAGCAGCGAAGGATCCCTATGGGAGCAGTACTTC. Translating gives CASSEGSLWEQYF.

The rearrangement uses TRBV24-1 and TRBJ2-3; D is ambiguous. The V end was cut by 5 bases, the J end by 5 bases, with 10 bases between. The CDR3 is 13 residues long. The germline CDR1 and CDR2 sequences are KGHDR and SFDVKD. The CDR3 sequence is CATSGSSIDTQYF. The CDR3 DNA follows: TGTGCCACCAGTGGGTCTAGTATAGATACGCAGTATTTT.

The rearrangement joins TRBV25-1 to TRBJ2-1, with D unclear. CDR3 length: 12 amino acids. V was clipped by 3 bases and J by 10 bases, with 10 bases between them. Germline loops: CDR1 MGHDK, CDR2 SYGVNS. The CDR3 DNA reads TGTGCCAGCAGTGAGTATTCGAGGGAGCAGTTCTTC. This codes for CASSEYSREQFF.

V gene TRBV18 combines with J gene TRBJ2-3, with D perhaps being TRBD1 or TRBD2 (7 bases each). Germline CDR1 is KGHSH and CDR2 is LQKENI. The CDR3 loop spans 14 amino acids. The V end was cut by 7 bases, the J end by 6 bases, with 17 bases between. CDR3 sequence reads: CASFRGGPEDTQYF. In DNA, the CDR3 is TGTGCCAGCTTCAGGGGGGGTCCTGAGGATACGCAGTATTTT.

The chain uses TRBV19 and TRBJ1-2; 8 nucleotides line up with TRBD1. Germline CDR1 and CDR2: LNHDA and SQIVND (reference sequence). This CDR3 is 13 amino acids long. Unmatched junction bases numbered 7, after V lost 3 bases and J lost 10 bases. The CDR3 loop reads CASSITRGPLYTF. CDR3 DNA sequence: TGTGCCAGTAGTATCACCAGGGGGCCCCTCTACACCTTC.

The chain links TRBV2 to TRBJ1-1; D remains unclear. The CDR3 runs 12 residues. Germline V gives CDR1 SNHLY, CDR2 FYNNEI. V was clipped by 4 bases and J by 2 bases, with 5 bases between them. The CDR3 region is CASSGGNTEAFF. The CDR3 coding sequence is TGTGCCAGCAGTGGTGGCAACACTGAAGCTTTCTTT.

The genes are TRBV19 and TRBJ1-3, with TRBD1 matching over 7 bases. V was clipped by 4 bases and J by 1 base; unmatched bases: 4. Per the germline V gene, CDR1 is LNHDA and CDR2 is SQIVND (reference sequence). The CDR3 extends over 15 amino acids. The CDR3 DNA sequence: TGTGCCAGTAGTAAAGGGACAGTTTCTGGAAACACCATATATTTT. Translated, it gives CASSKGTVSGNTIYF. The full variable domain, completed using reference TRBV19 and TRBJ1-3, is DGGITQSPKYLFRKEGQNVTLSCEQNLNHDAMYWYRQDPGQGLRLIYYSQIVNDFQKGDIAEGYSVSREKKESFPLTVTSAQKNPTAFYLCASSKGTVSGNTIYFGEGSWLTVV.

V and J are TRBV19 and TRBJ1-2; possibly TRBD1 for D (5 bases). This CDR3 spans 16 amino acids. Germline-derived CDR1 and CDR2 are LNHDA and SQIVND (reference sequence). V was clipped by 1 base and J by 4 bases, with 16 bases between them. In nucleotides, the CDR3 is TGTGCCAGTAGTATAGGGGTAGGGGAGGGGATCTATGGCTACACCTTC. It yields the protein CASSIGVGEGIYGYTF.